This T cell receptor (beta chain) was sequenced for a study of control samples from healthy donors and cancer patients. This clone is a singleton in its sample. This table comes from immunoSEQ multiplex PCR, and its TCRdb copy is limited to in-frame clones, with some not included. The repertoire holds around 120,000 clones, approximately 94% seen once, with 3.6% in the top ten. The TCR comes from a man aged 25-45 years in good health. Sequenced material: blood.

The CDR3 coding sequence is TGTGCCAGCAGCCCTCCCTCCTCTGGGTCCTACGAGCAGTACTTC. The encoded protein is CASSPPSSGSYEQYF. This chain connects TRBV9 to TRBJ2-7; no clear D. V lost 4 bases and J lost 1, with 15 bases in between. The CDR3 spans 15 residues. Germline-derived CDR1 and CDR2 are SGDLS and YYNGEE.